This T cell receptor beta chain comes out of a study of control samples from healthy donors and cancer patients. Assay: immunoSEQ multiplex PCR; the TCRdb copy retains only in-frame clones and omits some. The repertoire includes about 71,000 clones, about nine tenths of them detected once, and about 20% sits in the top ten. The CDR3 has 15 residues. The germline V gene encodes CDR1 MNHEY and CDR2 SVGAGI. Trimming took off 0 bases at V and 9 bases at J, with 12 bases between the two ends. The gene calls are TRBV6-5 and TRBJ1-6; no reliable D call. This clonotype was obtained from a man aged 55 to 70 with lung cancer. The sequenced sample was PBMCs. The CDR3 is CASSYSREVISPLHF. CDR3 coding DNA: TGTGCCAGCAGTTACTCGAGGGAGGTTATTTCACCCCTCCACTTT.